This T cell receptor (beta chain) was sequenced during a study of CD8 T cells in ankylosing spondylitis. Trimming removed 3 bases at V and 7 bases at J, with 13 bases between. CDR1 is SGHAT, CDR2 FQNNGV, per germline. The CDR3 has 14 residues. TCRdb re-derived calls from the 5' RACE reads in MiXCR, one entry per CDR3 protein. Here the sample spans 380,000 or so distinct CDR3 sequences, 20% to 25% being singletons. The rearrangement joins TRBV11-2 to TRBJ2-1; a weak D match, TRBD2 (6 bases). Sequenced input: blood, either unsorted or a sorted T cell fraction (not recorded which). The source of this sequence is a male donor with ankylosing spondylitis or in good health (not recorded which). For the CDR3, the DNA is TGTGCCAGCAGCTTCTTGTCCGGGGGAAATGAGCAGTTCTTC. As protein: CASSFLSGGNEQFF.